The present T cell receptor beta chain was sequenced within a study of cytomegalovirus exposure and HLA in healthy donors. Worth noting for this clone: What it binds is unknown.

PCR amplification relied on 60 Vbeta primers (plus 13 Jbeta primers). The repertoire was sequenced with immunoSEQ multiplex PCR; TCRdb's copy has only in-frame clones and lacks some. Of about 180,000 clones listed, approximately 80% are singletons. Whole-study findings and limits: As confirmed in vitro, a few CMV-associated chains were specific for CMV antigens.

The source material was PBMCs. The sequence came from a man in his 60s in good health and CMV-seronegative.

CDR3 in DNA: TGTGCCAGCTCACCCGGGACAGAGGGGCTGGGCTACACCTTC. Protein sequence: CASSPGTEGLGYTF. The chain combines TRBV18 with TRBJ1-2; 7 nucleotides line up with TRBD1. The CDR3 totals 14 residues. Germline lookup yields CDR1 KGHSH and CDR2 LQKENI. Losses at the gene ends were 3 bases for V and 8 bases for J; bases not matched to a gene: 9. The complete variable domain, with remaining parts taken from reference TRBV18 and TRBJ1-2, reads NAGVMQNPRHLVRRRGQEARLRCSPMKGHSHVYWYRQLPEEGLKFMVYLQKENIIDESGMPKERFSAEFPKEGPSILRIQQVVRGDSAAYFCASSPGTEGLGYTFGSGTRLTVV.